What follows are 17 T cell receptor beta chains derived from one specimen sequenced in a study of tumor-infiltrating lymphocytes in primary liver carcinoma. Unsorted whole blood supplied the blood RNA, and germline DNA was isolated too. TCR beta cDNA was prepared out of roughly 520 ng total RNA by means of a constant-region primer. Amplification in three nested multiplex PCR rounds with slightly modified ARM-PCR gave rise to TCR beta libraries. Two initial PCR rounds of roughly 10 cycles each paired TRBV1-TRBV30 forward primers with a C-beta reverse primer. TCRdb reanalysed the multiplex PCR reads using MiXCR and keeps one entry per CDR3 protein. The data show approximately 310,000 distinct CDR3 sequences, approximately 65% seen once. Sequencing input: peripheral blood. Receptors originate from a man aged 40-55 years with primary liver carcinoma and hepatitis B virus infection.

A word on this clonotype: This CDR3 is missing its conserved last phenylalanine or tryptophan, likely due to a read error. CDR3 sequence reads: CSVKGGPAGNTGELFL. CDR3 nucleotides: TGCAGTGTCAAAGGGGGGCCAGCGGGAAACACCGGGGAGCTGTTTCTT. The chain couples TRBV29-1 to TRBJ2-2, with a possible D match to TRBD2 (7 bases). This CDR3 has 16 amino acids. Germline lookup yields CDR1 SQVTM and CDR2 ANQGSEA.

V and J are TRBV11-1 and TRBJ1-1; D unclear. Trimming pared 7 bases from V and 9 bases from J, leaving 15 bases between. Looked up from germline, CDR1 is SGHAT and CDR2 is FQDESV (reference sequence). The CDR3 is 12 residues long. The CDR3 nucleotides read TGTGCCAGCAACTCGAGCAGCGGTAAAGCTTTCTTT. Protein sequence: CASNSSSGKAFF.

V and J are TRBV6-1 and TRBJ2-7, with a possible D match to TRBD2 (5 bases). V dropped 0 bases and J dropped 5 bases, with 14 bases sitting between them. The CDR3 consists of 15 residues. In germline, CDR1 is MNHNS, CDR2 SASEGT. CDR3 in DNA: TGTGCCAGCAGTGAAGCAGGGCGGCTCGGGAACGAGCAGTACTTC. This translates into CASSEAGRLGNEQYF.

Turning to this clonotype: In this CDR3 the conserved last residue, phenylalanine or tryptophan, is missing, so a read error is likely. This chain connects TRBV10-3 to TRBJ2-6; unclear D gene. The CDR3 covers 15 residues. Per germline, CDR1 ENHRY and CDR2 SYGVKD. The CDR3 loop reads CATIGLLSGANVLTL. The CDR3 DNA reads TGTGCCACCATTGGCCTGTTGTCTGGAGCCAACGTCCTGACTTTG.

This clonotype appeared many times. The genes are TRBV29-1 and TRBJ2-7; D is perhaps TRBD2 (7 bases). The germline V gene has CDR1 SQVTM and CDR2 ANQGSEA. V was pared by 4 bases and J by 2 bases, with 15 bases between. The CDR3 has 14 amino acids. In nucleotides, the CDR3 is TGCAGCGTTGGAGGGGGGGCCATTACCTACGAGCAGTACTTC. This codes for CSVGGGAITYEQYF.

This clonotype was seen only a few times. This rearrangement joins TRBV5-4 to TRBJ2-7; 8 bases align to TRBD1. V was clipped by 1 base and J by 6 bases; unmatched bases: 6. Germline CDR1 SGHNT, CDR2 YYREEE (reference sequence). The CDR3 totals 14 residues. The CDR3: CASSLWDRKSEQYF. The CDR3, as DNA: TGTGCCAGCAGCTTGTGGGACAGGAAGTCCGAGCAGTACTTC.

Concerning this clonotype: An end of the junction does not agree with germline; a read error may underlie this. The chain joins TRBV11-1 to TRBJ2-1; D is unresolved. The CDR3 is made up of 13 amino acids. Germline V lookup: CDR1 SGHAT, CDR2 FQDESV (reference sequence). CDR3 residues: CASRPPLYDELFF. The CDR3, as DNA: TGTGCCAGCAGGCCACCGCTTTACGATGAGCTGTTCTTC.

Points on this clonotype: A read error is possible here, since a much larger clone lies one base away. The chain employs TRBV29-1 and TRBJ1-1, with 7 bases aligning to TRBD1. This CDR3 spans 14 amino acids. The germline gives CDR1 SQVTM, CDR2 ANQGSEA. The ends lost 8 bases at V and 0 bases at J; junction bases unmatched: 9. CDR3: CSCSPGTVNTEAFF. The DNA for the CDR3 is TGCAGCTGTTCGCCCGGGACAGTGAACACTGAAGCTTTCTTT.

The chain joins TRBV9 to TRBJ2-1, with D possibly matching TRBD2 (5 bases). The V gene's germline CDR1 is SGDLS and CDR2 YYNGEE. With 0 bases removed from V and 10 bases from J, the gap between germline ends came to 14 bases. The CDR3 spans 14 residues. The CDR3 region is CASSVVASSGEQFF. The CDR3 DNA reads as TGTGCCAGCAGCGTAGTGGCTAGCTCGGGGGAGCAGTTCTTC.

To note about this clonotype: Being one base from a much bigger clone, this may be a read error. In DNA, the CDR3 is TGCGCCAGCAGCCATGAGGGAAGGGGTAGGTTTCCCTACGAGCAGTACTTC. This translates into CASSHEGRGRFPYEQYF. The gene calls are TRBV4-3 and TRBJ2-7, with D perhaps TRBD1 or TRBD2 (5 bases each). The V end was cut by 3 bases, the J end by 2 bases, with 20 bases between. This CDR3 has 17 residues. The V gene's germline CDR1 is LGHNA and CDR2 YSLEER.

The chain joins TRBV28 to TRBJ1-5; TRBD1 is a possible D gene (5 bases). Trimming shortened V by 3 bases and J by 6 bases, and 12 bases separated the two germline ends. This CDR3 has 14 residues. CDR1 and CDR2 from the germline V gene are MDHEN and SYDVKM. CDR3 sequence reads: CASSFQGATQPQHF. The CDR3 region has the DNA TGTGCCAGCAGTTTCCAGGGAGCTACTCAGCCCCAGCATTTT.

To note about this clonotype: The CDR3 does not close with the conserved phenylalanine or tryptophan, likely indicating a read error. The rearrangement joins TRBV6-2 or TRBV6-3 to TRBJ2-1; 9 bases agree with TRBD2. This CDR3 is 15 amino acids long. V shed 7 bases and J 0 bases; nucleotides not matched to a gene: 4. CDR1 is MNHEY, CDR2 SVGEGT, per germline. DNA for the CDR3: TGTGCCAGCAAGACTAGCGGAAGCTCCTACAATGAGCAGTTCTTA. Residues: CASKTSGSSYNEQFL.

This clonotype was seen at least ten times. The chain has TRBV5-4 and TRBJ2-1; 9 bases match TRBD2. This CDR3 comprises 13 residues. Germline V lookup: CDR1 SGHNT, CDR2 YYREEE (reference sequence). The V and J ends lost 4 bases and 8 bases, in that order; junction bases with no gene match: 4. CDR3 nucleotide sequence: TGTGCCAGCAGCCCTCGGACTAGCGATGAGCAGTTCTTC. It codes for CASSPRTSDEQFF.

On this clonotype itself: A junction end diverges from the germline sequence, so it may reflect a read error. This chain uses TRBV6-2 or TRBV6-3 with TRBJ2-5; D is unclear. Germline CDR1 MNHEY, CDR2 SVGEGT. The CDR3 totals 15 residues. CDR3 in DNA: TGTGCCATCAGTGTACGACCCAGCCGAAAAGAGACCCGGTACTTC. Translating it yields CAISVRPSRKETRYF.

In regard to this clonotype: No conserved phenylalanine or tryptophan is present at the end of the CDR3, so a read error is the likely explanation. The V and J genes are TRBV5-4 and TRBJ1-3, with D unclear. Per germline, CDR1 SGHNT and CDR2 YYREEE (reference sequence). This CDR3 is 15 amino acids long. Trimming shortened V by 4 bases and J by 1 base, and 12 bases separated the two germline ends. As DNA, the CDR3 is TGTGCCAGCAGCGTGGGCAGGAGATCTGGAAACACCATATATTAT. Its protein product is CASSVGRRSGNTIYY.

CDR3 loop: CASSQKWGPPGEQYF. CDR3 nucleotide sequence: TGTGCCAGCAGCCAAAAATGGGGCCCCCCGGGAGAGCAGTACTTC. This rearrangement joins TRBV14 to TRBJ2-7; D tentatively reads TRBD1 or TRBD2 (5 bases each). CDR3 length equals 15 residues. Trimming cost V 2 bases and J 7 bases, with 18 bases left between them. Germline values: CDR1 SGHDN, CDR2 FVKESK.

In regard to this clonotype: A clone one base away is much larger, so this may be a read error. V is TRBV12-3 or TRBV12-4 and J is TRBJ1-1; unclear D gene. The CDR3 has 12 residues. CDR3 in DNA: TGTGCCAGCAGTTTTTCCCGGCAGAGGGCTTCCTTT. Translating it yields CASSFSRQRASF.